Below, 28 T cell receptor beta chains from the same sample are listed, as sequenced in a study of response to subunit inactivated influenza vaccine. TCRdb recomputed calls from the RT-PCR reads with MiXCR, one row per CDR3 protein. The sample includes some 500,000 distinct CDR3 sequences, 16% seen only once; the top ten take 3%. This material consisted of CD4+ T cells sorted from PBMCs, taken roughly 24 months after vaccination. These receptors all come from a man aged 50-75 years who received an inactivated influenza vaccine.

The table lists this clonotype with many counts. The V call is TRBV7-2, the J call TRBJ1-2; no reliable D call. V was pared by 4 bases and J by 1 base, with 10 bases between. The CDR3 runs 14 residues. The germline V gene has CDR1 SGHTA and CDR2 FQGNSA. In DNA, the CDR3 is TGTGCCAGCAGCTCGATGGCAGTTAACTATGGCTACACCTTC. Translation: CASSSMAVNYGYTF.

This chain connects TRBV20-1 to TRBJ2-6, with D possibly TRBD1 on 8 matching bases. The V end lost 2 bases, the J end lost 2 bases, and 19 bases lay between the germline ends. CDR3 length: 18 amino acids. Germline CDR1 DFQATT, CDR2 SNEGSKA (reference sequence). The CDR3 DNA reads as TGCAGTGCTAGACCGACAGGGGAGGGGGTAGCTGGGGCCAACGTCCTGACTTTC. Translation gives CSARPTGEGVAGANVLTF.

The chain carries TRBV7-9 and TRBJ2-7; D uncertain. CDR1 is SEHNR, CDR2 FQNEAQ, per germline (reference sequence). The CDR3 is 16 residues long. V shed 1 base and J shed 6 bases, with 19 bases lying between them. Written as DNA, the CDR3 is TGTGCCAGCAGCTTAGGGGCAGGTTTGGGATCCGGCGAGCAGTACTTC. It specifies CASSLGAGLGSGEQYF.

This clonotype appeared many times. CDR3: CSARAGTQYNEQFF. The DNA for the CDR3 is TGCAGTGCTAGGGCCGGGACCCAATACAATGAGCAGTTCTTC. The chain uses TRBV20-1 and TRBJ2-1; possibly TRBD1 or TRBD2 for D (5 bases each). The CDR3 runs 14 residues. Trimming removed 3 bases at V and 4 bases at J, with 13 bases between. In germline, CDR1 is DFQATT, CDR2 SNEGSKA (reference sequence).

This clonotype occurred a few times. The chain combines TRBV15 with TRBJ1-1; weak D call: TRBD1 (6 bases). The CDR3 loop spans 14 amino acids. CDR1 LNHNV and CDR2 YYDKDF come from the germline V gene (reference sequence). The V end was cut by 3 bases, the J end by 9 bases, with 17 bases between. The CDR3 DNA reads TGTGCCACCAGCAGGCCTGAGGGGGGTTCCCAAGCTTTCTTT. Translation: CATSRPEGGSQAFF.

The V call is TRBV7-2, the J call TRBJ1-1; 9 positions agree with TRBD1. Losses at the gene ends were 5 bases for V and 0 bases for J; bases not matched to a gene: 4. The CDR3 is made up of 15 amino acids. Germline CDR1 is SGHTA and CDR2 is FQGNSA. The CDR3: CASSRGQGLNTEAFF. The CDR3 DNA sequence: TGTGCCAGCAGCAGAGGACAGGGGCTGAACACTGAAGCTTTCTTT. The whole variable domain, remainder taken from reference TRBV7-2 and TRBJ1-1, is GAGVSQSPSNKVTEKGKDVELRCDPISGHTALYWYRQSLGQGLEFLIYFQGNSAPDKSGLPSDRFSAERTGGSVSTLTIQRTQQEDSAVYLCASSRGQGLNTEAFFGQGTRLTVV.

This clonotype was detected ten times or more. The chain joins TRBV9 to TRBJ1-5; TRBD1 might be the D (6 bases). V was clipped by 0 bases and J by 2 bases, with 6 bases between them. CDR3 size: 14 residues. In germline, CDR1 is SGDLS, CDR2 YYNGEE. CDR3: CASSVEGGNQPQHF. CDR3 sequence (DNA): TGTGCCAGCAGCGTAGAGGGGGGCAATCAGCCCCAGCATTTT.

This clonotype was seen only a few times. The rearrangement links TRBV6-6 to TRBJ2-1, with D tentatively TRBD2 (6 bases). Trimming took off 6 bases at V and 8 bases at J, with 14 bases between the two ends. CDR3 length: 13 residues. From germline, CDR1 is MNHNY and CDR2 SVGAGI (reference sequence). The DNA of the CDR3 is TGTGCCAGCAGCCGAATGGCGGGGCATGAGCAGTTCTTC. This encodes CASSRMAGHEQFF.

This clonotype has just a few counts. This chain connects TRBV28 to TRBJ2-7, with 9 bases fitting TRBD2. V lost 4 bases and J lost 2; bases outside the gene matches: 6. The CDR3 has 15 amino acids. Looked up from germline, CDR1 is MDHEN and CDR2 is SYDVKM. DNA for the CDR3: TGTGCCAGCAGTTACCCTAGCGGGGTTCCCTACGAGCAGTACTTC. It codes for CASSYPSGVPYEQYF.

This clonotype was detected a few times. This chain links TRBV11-2 with TRBJ2-5; no reliable D call. Germline loops: CDR1 SGHAT, CDR2 FQNNGV. The CDR3 extends over 15 amino acids. V was trimmed by 1 base and J by 5 bases, leaving 14 bases between them. The CDR3 loop is CASSLVFHIRETQYF. The DNA for the CDR3 is TGTGCCAGCAGCTTAGTTTTCCATATCCGGGAGACCCAGTACTTC.

This chain joins TRBV12-3 or TRBV12-4 and TRBJ1-4; weak D call: TRBD1 (6 bases). There are 14 residues in the CDR3. Trimming took off 3 bases at V and 8 bases at J, with 13 bases between the two ends. The CDR3 spells CASSFGGGNEKLFF. The CDR3 bases are TGTGCCAGCAGTTTTGGTGGGGGCAACGAAAAACTGTTTTTT.

The V gene is TRBV12-3 or TRBV12-4, the J gene TRBJ2-3, with 8 positions matching TRBD2. V trimming: 4 bases; J trimming: 0 bases; junction bases outside the gene matches: 9. The CDR3 has 17 residues. The CDR3 coding sequence is TGTGCCAGCAGTTCCGCCCGGGGGGGGGCGAGCACAGATACGCAGTATTTT. Translated, it gives CASSSARGGASTDTQYF.

The chain recombines TRBV4-2 with TRBJ1-1, with TRBD1 identical over 7 bases. Per the germline V gene, CDR1 is LGHNA and CDR2 is YNFKEQ. This CDR3 has 15 amino acids. V lost 1 base to trimming and J lost 7 bases; unmatched junction nucleotides: 9. The chain's CDR3 is CASSQGENWDSEAFF. The DNA of the CDR3 is TGTGCCAGCAGCCAAGGTGAAAATTGGGACAGTGAAGCTTTCTTT.

The chain carries TRBV2 and TRBJ2-2, with no clear D. V lost 5 bases and J lost 7, with 8 bases in between. The germline gives CDR1 SNHLY, CDR2 FYNNEI. The CDR3 runs 12 residues. CDR3 region: CASSNRVGELFF. The CDR3 DNA follows: TGTGCCAGCAGTAATCGGGTCGGGGAGCTGTTTTTT. The full variable domain, with the rest looked up from reference TRBV2 and TRBJ2-2, is EPEVTQTPSHQVTQMGQEVILRCVPISNHLYFYWYRQILGQKVEFLVSFYNNEISEKSEIFDDQFSVERPDGSNFTLKIRSTKLEDSAMYFCASSNRVGELFFGEGSRLTVL.

The chain is built from TRBV20-1 and TRBJ2-5; D is unclear. Trimming removed 6 bases from V and 1 base from J, with 9 bases in between. The germline V gene encodes CDR1 DFQATT and CDR2 SNEGSKA (reference sequence). The CDR3 length is 12 residues. The CDR3 loop is CSAVGSQETQYF. The CDR3 coding sequence is TGCAGTGCCGTGGGCAGCCAAGAGACCCAGTACTTC.

The chain carries TRBV10-3 and TRBJ2-5; 15 positions agree with TRBD2. Germline V gives CDR1 ENHRY, CDR2 SYGVKD. The CDR3 is made up of 15 amino acids. V lost 10 bases, J lost 4 bases, and 7 bases stayed unmatched. CDR3 residues: CATRTSGGAGETQYF. The CDR3 region has the DNA TGTGCCACTCGGACTAGCGGGGGGGCAGGAGAGACCCAGTACTTC.

This clonotype was seen many times. This chain joins TRBV6-2 or TRBV6-3 and TRBJ1-5; D ambiguous. Germline V CDR1 and CDR2: MNHEY, SVGEGT. The CDR3 loop spans 16 amino acids. V was cut by 5 bases and J by 0 bases, with 14 bases left in between. CDR3 amino acids: CASSGLSGLSNQPQHF. The CDR3 DNA follows: TGTGCCAGCAGTGGACTAAGTGGGCTTAGCAATCAGCCCCAGCATTTT.

V and J are TRBV20-1 and TRBJ2-4, with TRBD1 matching 9 bases. This CDR3 is built from 16 residues. Germline-derived CDR1 and CDR2 are DFQATT and SNEGSKA (reference sequence). Germline trimming cut 0 bases from V and 6 bases from J; bases unmatched to any gene: 9. CDR3 sequence: CSARDQQGAVPNIQYF. The DNA of the CDR3 is TGCAGTGCTAGAGATCAACAGGGGGCAGTACCAAACATTCAGTACTTC.

This clonotype was found many times. J is TRBJ1-1 and V is TRBV27, with D uncertain. CDR1 and CDR2 from the germline V gene are MNHEY and SMNVEV (reference sequence). The CDR3 has 14 residues. V shed 6 bases and J shed 0 bases, with 11 bases lying between them. CDR3 sequence (DNA): TGTGCCAGCAGCCCTTTATCTATGAACACTGAAGCTTTCTTT. Translating gives CASSPLSMNTEAFF.

V and J are TRBV9 and TRBJ2-2; perhaps TRBD1 as D (6 bases). Trimming cost V 6 bases and J 0 bases, with 9 bases left between them. CDR3 length equals 14 residues. CDR1 and CDR2 from the germline V gene are SGDLS and YYNGEE. This chain's CDR3 is CASNRQANTGELFF. CDR3 bases: TGTGCCAGCAATCGACAGGCGAACACCGGGGAGCTGTTTTTT.

This clonotype was seen a few times. The chain is built from TRBV12-3 or TRBV12-4 and TRBJ1-1, with D unresolved. The germline V and J ends were trimmed by 3 bases and 7 bases, with 12 bases remaining between them. The CDR3 has 13 residues. As DNA, the CDR3 is TGTGCCAGCAGTTTTGTGGGGTCCGGTGAAGCTTTCTTT. Its protein product is CASSFVGSGEAFF.

This clonotype was detected ten times or more. V usage is TRBV18 and J usage is TRBJ1-2, with 9 bases lining up with TRBD1. V was pared by 8 bases and J by 6 bases, with 7 bases of the junction left unmatched. The CDR3 is made up of 13 amino acids. Germline values: CDR1 KGHSH, CDR2 LQKENI. This CDR3 is CASSQGQGDGYTF. The CDR3 DNA is TGTGCCAGCAGCCAGGGACAGGGTGATGGCTACACCTTC.

This clonotype was counted a few times. V gene TRBV18 combines with J gene TRBJ2-1; D assignment may be TRBD1 or TRBD2 (5 bases each). CDR1 KGHSH and CDR2 LQKENI come from the germline V gene. The CDR3 contains 13 residues. V lost 1 base and J lost 6, with 7 bases in between. The CDR3: CASSPRGANEQFF. For the CDR3, the DNA is TGTGCCAGCTCACCACGAGGGGCCAATGAGCAGTTCTTC.

This clonotype showed up many times. V gene TRBV2 combines with J gene TRBJ2-1; no reliable D call. CDR1 and CDR2 from the germline V gene are SNHLY and FYNNEI. The CDR3 spans 14 residues. Trimming shortened V by 10 bases and J by 2 bases, and 15 bases separated the two germline ends. In nucleotides, the CDR3 is TGTGCCACCGCCTATAGCAGGACCTACAATGAGCAGTTCTTC. Translated, it gives CATAYSRTYNEQFF.

This clonotype was seen many times. The chain has TRBV12-3 or TRBV12-4 and TRBJ2-3, with D uncertain. This CDR3 has 13 amino acids. V was pared by 6 bases and J by 0 bases, with 7 bases between. Written as DNA, the CDR3 is TGTGCCAGCAGCCTCCTTAGCACAGATACGCAGTATTTT. This sequence encodes CASSLLSTDTQYF.

The rearrangement uses TRBV20-1 and TRBJ2-3; a possible D gene is TRBD2 (6 bases). V lost 0 bases and J lost 8, with 21 bases in between. Germline V CDR1 and CDR2: DFQATT, SNEGSKA (reference sequence). CDR3 length equals 16 residues. CDR3 DNA: TGCAGTGCTAGAGATGGGGCGCTAGCGAATCAAGCTACGCAGTATTTT. It yields the protein CSARDGALANQATQYF.

The rearrangement uses TRBV4-1 and TRBJ1-5; no definite D call. The CDR3 covers 13 residues. The germline V gene has CDR1 MGHRA and CDR2 YSYEKL. Trimming removed 4 bases at V and 4 bases at J, with 8 bases between. Here the CDR3 reads CASSLLRNQPQHF. CDR3 bases: TGCGCCAGCAGCCTTCTGCGTAATCAGCCCCAGCATTTT.

The V gene is TRBV11-1, the J gene TRBJ1-2; 9 bases line up with TRBD1. Germline V lookup: CDR1 SGHAT, CDR2 FQDESV (reference sequence). J gave up 7 bases and V 5 bases, and 11 bases lay outside the gene matches. The CDR3 loop spans 15 amino acids. The CDR3 protein is CASSTFTGGVGGYTF. The CDR3 region has the DNA TGTGCCAGCAGCACCTTTACAGGGGGCGTCGGTGGCTACACCTTC.